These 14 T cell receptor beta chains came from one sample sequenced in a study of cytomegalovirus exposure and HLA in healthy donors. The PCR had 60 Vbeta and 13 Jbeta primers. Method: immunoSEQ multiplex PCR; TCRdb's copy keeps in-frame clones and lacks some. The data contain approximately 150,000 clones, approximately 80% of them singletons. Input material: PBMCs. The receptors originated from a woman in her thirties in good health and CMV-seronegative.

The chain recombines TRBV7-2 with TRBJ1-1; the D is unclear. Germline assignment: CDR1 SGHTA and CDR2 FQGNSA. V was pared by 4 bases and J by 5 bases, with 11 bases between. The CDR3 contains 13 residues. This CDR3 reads CASSWKSGTEAFF. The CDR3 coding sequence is TGTGCCAGCAGCTGGAAAAGCGGGACTGAAGCTTTCTTT. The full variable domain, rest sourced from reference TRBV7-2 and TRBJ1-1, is GAGVSQSPSNKVTEKGKDVELRCDPISGHTALYWYRQSLGQGLEFLIYFQGNSAPDKSGLPSDRFSAERTGGSVSTLTIQRTQQEDSAVYLCASSWKSGTEAFFGQGTRLTVV.

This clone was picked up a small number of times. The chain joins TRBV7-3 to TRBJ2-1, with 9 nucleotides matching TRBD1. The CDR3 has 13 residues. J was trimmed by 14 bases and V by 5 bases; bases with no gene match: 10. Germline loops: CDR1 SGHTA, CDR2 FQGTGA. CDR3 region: CASSTPQGAGKFF. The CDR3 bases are TGTGCCAGCAGCACCCCACAGGGGGCGGGCAAGTTCTTC.

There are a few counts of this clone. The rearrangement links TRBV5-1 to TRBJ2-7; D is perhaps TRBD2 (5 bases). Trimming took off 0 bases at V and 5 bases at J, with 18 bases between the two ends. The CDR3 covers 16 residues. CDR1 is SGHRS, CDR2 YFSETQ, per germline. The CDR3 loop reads CASSLEGSYALDEQYF. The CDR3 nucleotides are TGCGCCAGCAGCTTGGAAGGGAGCTACGCTCTAGACGAGCAGTACTTC.

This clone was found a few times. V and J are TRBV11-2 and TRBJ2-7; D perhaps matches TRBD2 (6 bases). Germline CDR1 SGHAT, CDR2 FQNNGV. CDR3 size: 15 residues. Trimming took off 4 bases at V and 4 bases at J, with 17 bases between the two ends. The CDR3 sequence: CASSSPGGTRYEQYF. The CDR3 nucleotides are TGTGCCAGCAGCTCTCCCGGGGGTACCAGGTACGAGCAGTACTTC.

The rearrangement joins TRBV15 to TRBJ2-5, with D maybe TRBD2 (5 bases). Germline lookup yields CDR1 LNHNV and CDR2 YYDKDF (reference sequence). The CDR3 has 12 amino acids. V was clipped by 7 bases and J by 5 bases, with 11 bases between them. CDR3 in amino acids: CATTAGRETQYF. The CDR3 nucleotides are TGTGCCACCACCGCGGGTCGGGAGACCCAGTACTTC.

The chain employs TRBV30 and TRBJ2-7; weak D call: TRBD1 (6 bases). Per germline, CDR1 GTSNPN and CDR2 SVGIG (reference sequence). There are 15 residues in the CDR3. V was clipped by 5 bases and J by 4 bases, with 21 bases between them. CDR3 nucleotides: TGTGCCTGGGATACAGGGTTCGAATATCGATACGAGCAGTACTTC. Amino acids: CAWDTGFEYRYEQYF.

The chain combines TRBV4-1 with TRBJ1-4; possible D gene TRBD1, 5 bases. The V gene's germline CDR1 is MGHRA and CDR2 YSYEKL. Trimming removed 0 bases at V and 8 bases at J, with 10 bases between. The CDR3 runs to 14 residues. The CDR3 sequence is CASSQDGGVEKLFF. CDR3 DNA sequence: TGCGCCAGCAGCCAAGACGGGGGAGTGGAAAAACTGTTTTTT.

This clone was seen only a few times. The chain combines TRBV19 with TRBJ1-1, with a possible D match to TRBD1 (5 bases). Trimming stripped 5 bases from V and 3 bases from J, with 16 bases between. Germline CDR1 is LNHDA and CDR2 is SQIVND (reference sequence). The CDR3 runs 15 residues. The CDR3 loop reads CASSEGRGVDTEAFF. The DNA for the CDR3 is TGTGCCAGTAGTGAAGGACGGGGGGTGGACACTGAAGCTTTCTTT.

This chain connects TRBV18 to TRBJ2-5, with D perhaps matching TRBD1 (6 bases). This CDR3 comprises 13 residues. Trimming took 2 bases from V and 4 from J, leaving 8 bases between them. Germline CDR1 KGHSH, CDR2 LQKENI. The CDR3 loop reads CASSPEGGETQYF. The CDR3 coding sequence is TGTGCCAGCTCACCAGAAGGGGGAGAGACCCAGTACTTC.

The CDR3 loop is CASKTQQGVSNEQFF. As DNA, the CDR3 is TGTGCCAGTAAGACGCAACAGGGAGTTAGCAATGAGCAGTTCTTC. This chain uses TRBV19 with TRBJ2-1; D possibly corresponds to TRBD1 (6 bases). Per the germline V gene, CDR1 is LNHDA and CDR2 is SQIVND (reference sequence). This CDR3 has 15 amino acids. V dropped 7 bases and J dropped 6 bases, with 19 bases sitting between them.

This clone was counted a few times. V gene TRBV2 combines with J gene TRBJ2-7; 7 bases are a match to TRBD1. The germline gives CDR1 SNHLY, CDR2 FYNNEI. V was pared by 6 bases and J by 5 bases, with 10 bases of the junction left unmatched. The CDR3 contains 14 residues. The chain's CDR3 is CASRLTGIIDEQYF. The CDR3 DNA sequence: TGTGCCAGCAGATTGACAGGGATCATCGACGAGCAGTACTTC.

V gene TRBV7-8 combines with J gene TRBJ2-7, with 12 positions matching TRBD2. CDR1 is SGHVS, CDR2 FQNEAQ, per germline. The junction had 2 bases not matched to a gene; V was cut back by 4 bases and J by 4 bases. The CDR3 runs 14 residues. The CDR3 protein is CASSSGLAGYEQYF. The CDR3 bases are TGTGCCAGCAGCTCGGGACTAGCGGGTTACGAGCAGTACTTC.

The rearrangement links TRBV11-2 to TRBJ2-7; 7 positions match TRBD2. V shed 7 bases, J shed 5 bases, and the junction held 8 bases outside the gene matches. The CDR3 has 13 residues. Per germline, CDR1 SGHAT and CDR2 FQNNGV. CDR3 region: CASTPGTTDEQYF. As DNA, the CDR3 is TGTGCCAGCACCCCAGGGACTACGGACGAGCAGTACTTC.

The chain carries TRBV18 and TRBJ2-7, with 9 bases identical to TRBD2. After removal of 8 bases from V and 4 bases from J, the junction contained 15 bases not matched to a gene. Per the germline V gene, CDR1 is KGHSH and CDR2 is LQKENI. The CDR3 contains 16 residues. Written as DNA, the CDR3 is TGTGCCAGCGGAGCCGGGGCGCCAGCGGGGGGTTACGAGCAGTACTTC. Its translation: CASGAGAPAGGYEQYF.